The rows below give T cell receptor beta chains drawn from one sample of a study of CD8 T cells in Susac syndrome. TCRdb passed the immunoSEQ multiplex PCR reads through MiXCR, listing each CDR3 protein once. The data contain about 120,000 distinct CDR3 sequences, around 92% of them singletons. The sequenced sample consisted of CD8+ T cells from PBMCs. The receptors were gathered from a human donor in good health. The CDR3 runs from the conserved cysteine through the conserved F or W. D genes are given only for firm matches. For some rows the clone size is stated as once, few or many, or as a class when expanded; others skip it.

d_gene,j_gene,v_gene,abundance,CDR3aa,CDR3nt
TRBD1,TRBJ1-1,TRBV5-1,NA,CASRTGGETEAFF,TGCGCCAGCCGAACAGGGGGCGAAACTGAAGCTTTCTTT
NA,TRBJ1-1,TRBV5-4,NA,CASSLDPVRNTEAFF,TGTGCCAGCAGCTTGGATCCGGTTCGGAACACTGAAGCTTTCTTT
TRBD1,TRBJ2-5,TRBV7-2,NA,CASSQTGEKETQYF,TGTGCCAGCAGCCAGACAGGGGAAAAAGAGACCCAGTACTTC
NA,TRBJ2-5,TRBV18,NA,CASSPRADQETQYF,TGTGCCAGCTCACCACGGGCGGACCAAGAGACCCAGTACTTC
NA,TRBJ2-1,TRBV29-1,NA,CSVESPATYNEQFF,TGCAGCGTTGAATCTCCTGCGACCTACAATGAGCAGTTCTTC
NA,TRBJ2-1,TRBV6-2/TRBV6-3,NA,CASSYSDTQKEQFF,TGTGCCAGCAGTTACTCGGACACCCAAAAGGAGCAGTTCTTC
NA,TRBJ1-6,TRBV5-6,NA,CASSWGGGLNSPLHF,TGTGCCAGCAGCTGGGGAGGGGGGCTGAATTCACCCCTCCACTTT
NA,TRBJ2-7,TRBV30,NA,CAWGGAQTTIPYEQYF,TGTGCCTGGGGAGGGGCCCAGACAACAATTCCCTACGAGCAGTACTTC
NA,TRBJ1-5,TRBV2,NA,CASANNQPQHF,TGTGCCAGCGCCAACAATCAGCCCCAGCATTTT
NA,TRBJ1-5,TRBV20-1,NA,CSAKGFSTNQPQHF,TGCAGTGCTAAAGGGTTTTCCACCAATCAGCCCCAGCATTTT
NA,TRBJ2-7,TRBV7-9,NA,CASSLVYHEQYF,TGTGCCAGCAGCTTAGTCTACCACGAGCAGTACTTC
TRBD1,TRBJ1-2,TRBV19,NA,CASSVGQGDYGYTF,TGTGCCAGTAGTGTCGGGCAGGGGGACTATGGCTACACCTTC
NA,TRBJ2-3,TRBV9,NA,CASSSRLVGSTTDTQYF,TGTGCCAGCAGCTCCCGCTTAGTGGGAAGCACCACAGATACGCAGTATTTT
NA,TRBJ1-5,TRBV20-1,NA,CSAEDRTGNQPQHF,TGCAGTGCTGAAGACAGGACGGGCAATCAGCCCCAGCATTTT
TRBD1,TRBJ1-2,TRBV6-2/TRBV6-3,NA,CASSPSTGAPLDTF,TGTGCCAGCAGCCCCTCGACAGGGGCGCCACTCGACACCTTC
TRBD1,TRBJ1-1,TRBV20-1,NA,CSAMIAGQGVADTEAFF,TGCAGTGCTATGATAGCCGGACAGGGGGTTGCGGACACTGAAGCTTTCTTT
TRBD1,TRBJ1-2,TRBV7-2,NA,CASSSGQGYYGYTF,TGTGCCAGCAGCTCGGGACAGGGCTACTATGGCTACACCTTC
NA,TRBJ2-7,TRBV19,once,CASSSESDAYEQYF,TGTGCCAGTAGTAGTGAGAGTGATGCCTACGAGCAGTACTTC
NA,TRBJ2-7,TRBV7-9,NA,CASSWAGEQYF,TGTGCCAGCAGCTGGGCGGGGGAGCAGTACTTC
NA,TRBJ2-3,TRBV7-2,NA,CASSLHRDTQYF,TGTGCCAGCAGCTTACATAGGGATACGCAGTATTTT
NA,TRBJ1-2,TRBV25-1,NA,CASSGITTKGSYGYTF,TGTGCCAGCAGTGGGATAACCACCAAGGGGAGCTATGGCTACACCTTC
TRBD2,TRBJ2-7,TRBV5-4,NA,CASSFSGEGAEQYF,TGTGCCAGCAGCTTTAGCGGGGAAGGGGCCGAGCAGTACTTC
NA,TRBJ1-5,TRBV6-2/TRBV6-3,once,CASSRRGGINQRQHF,TGTGCCAGCAGCAGAAGGGGGGGGATCAATCAGCGCCAGCATTTT
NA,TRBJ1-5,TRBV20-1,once,CSASGRSQPQHF,TGCAGTGCTAGCGGAAGGAGTCAGCCCCAGCATTTT
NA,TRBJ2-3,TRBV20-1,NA,CSVSDSVDTQYF,TGCAGTGTATCAGATTCGGTAGATACGCAGTATTTT
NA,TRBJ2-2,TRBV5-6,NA,CASSLQVDGTAGELFF,TGTGCCAGCAGCCTGCAGGTGGACGGGACGGCCGGGGAGCTGTTTTTT
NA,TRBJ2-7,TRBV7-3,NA,CASSLAVGGASSYEQYF,TGTGCCAGCAGCTTAGCGGTTGGCGGGGCGAGCTCCTACGAGCAGTACTTC
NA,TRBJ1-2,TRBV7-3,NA,CASSLDGGKAGYTF,TGTGCCAGCAGCTTAGATGGGGGGAAGGCTGGCTACACCTTC
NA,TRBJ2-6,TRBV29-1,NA,CSVEAQGSSGANVLTF,TGCAGCGTGGAAGCCCAGGGGAGCTCTGGGGCCAACGTCCTGACTTTC
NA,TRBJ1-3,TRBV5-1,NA,CASSLGRTRLSENTIYF,TGCGCCAGCAGCTTGGGACGGACGAGATTATCTGAAAACACCATATATTTT
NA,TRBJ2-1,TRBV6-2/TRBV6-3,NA,CASSYSGPEQFF,TGTGCCAGCAGTTACTCCGGACCTGAGCAGTTCTTC
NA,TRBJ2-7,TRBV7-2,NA,CASSLGQAANYEQYF,TGTGCCAGCAGCTTAGGACAGGCGGCAAACTACGAGCAGTACTTC
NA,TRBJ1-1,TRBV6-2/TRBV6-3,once,CASSYPPSRNTEAFF,TGTGCCAGCAGTTATCCCCCTAGTCGAAACACTGAAGCTTTCTTT
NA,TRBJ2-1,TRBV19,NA,CASREGHEQFF,TGTGCCAGTAGAGAGGGTCATGAGCAGTTCTTC
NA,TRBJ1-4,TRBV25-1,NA,CASSESYRVLGNEKLFF,TGTGCCAGCAGTGAATCCTACAGGGTATTGGGTAATGAAAAACTGTTTTTT
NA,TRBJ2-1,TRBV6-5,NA,CASSQGSEQFF,TGTGCCAGCAGCCAAGGTAGTGAGCAGTTCTTC
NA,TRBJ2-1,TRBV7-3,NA,CASSRNSRELYNEQFF,TGTGCCAGCAGCCGAAATTCGAGGGAGTTGTACAATGAGCAGTTCTTC
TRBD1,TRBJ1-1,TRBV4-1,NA,CASSQDGGVRGVEAFF,TGCGCCAGCAGCCAAGATGGGGGTGTCAGGGGGGTTGAAGCTTTCTTT
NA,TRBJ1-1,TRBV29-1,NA,CSVMTDSGTEAFF,TGCAGCGTTATGACAGATTCGGGCACTGAAGCTTTCTTT
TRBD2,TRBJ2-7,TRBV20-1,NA,CSARVASGGFEQYF,TGCAGTGCTAGAGTCGCCTCGGGGGGTTTTGAGCAGTACTTC
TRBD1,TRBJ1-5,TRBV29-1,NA,CSVVTGGSRQPQHF,TGCAGCGTGGTAACAGGGGGCTCGAGGCAGCCCCAGCATTTT
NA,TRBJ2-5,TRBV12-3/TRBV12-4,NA,CASSFPRETQYF,TGTGCCAGCAGTTTTCCCCGAGAGACCCAGTACTTC
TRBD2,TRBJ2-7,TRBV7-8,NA,CASSLAVSRTSGRGEQYF,TGTGCCAGCAGCTTAGCGGTGTCCAGGACTAGCGGGAGAGGCGAGCAGTACTTC
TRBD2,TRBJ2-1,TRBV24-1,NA,CATSGVGGAGNEQFF,TGTGCCACCAGTGGGGTCGGGGGGGCCGGCAATGAGCAGTTCTTC
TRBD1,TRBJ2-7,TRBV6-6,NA,CASSYDRGYEQYF,TGTGCCAGCAGCTATGACAGGGGTTACGAGCAGTACTTC
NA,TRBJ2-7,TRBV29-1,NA,CSVSDSFNEQYF,TGCAGCGTATCTGACAGCTTTAACGAGCAGTACTTC
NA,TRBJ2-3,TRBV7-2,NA,CASSLFFPDTQYF,TGTGCCAGCAGCTTATTTTTCCCAGATACGCAGTATTTT
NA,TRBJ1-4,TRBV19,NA,CASSLVGGRVGEKLFF,TGTGCCAGTAGTCTGGTGGGGGGCAGGGTCGGTGAAAAACTGTTTTTT
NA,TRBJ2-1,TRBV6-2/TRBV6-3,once,CASALRVGNEQFF,TGTGCCAGCGCTCTCAGGGTGGGCAATGAGCAGTTCTTC
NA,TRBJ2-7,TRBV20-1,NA,CSARDRGGYEQYF,TGCAGTGCTAGAGATCGGGGCGGCTACGAGCAGTACTTC
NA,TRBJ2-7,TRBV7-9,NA,CASSAGSGSSYEQYF,TGTGCCAGCAGCGCGGGTAGCGGAAGCTCCTACGAGCAGTACTTC
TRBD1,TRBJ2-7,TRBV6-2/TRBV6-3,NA,CASRAGTVGYEQYF,TGTGCCAGCAGAGCCGGGACAGTGGGTTACGAGCAGTACTTC
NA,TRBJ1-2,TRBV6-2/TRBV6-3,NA,CASSYSDELYGYTF,TGTGCCAGCAGTTACTCAGACGAACTCTATGGCTACACCTTC